This T cell receptor (beta chain) was recovered during a study of cytomegalovirus exposure and HLA in healthy donors. The CDR3 is 18 amino acids. V dropped 3 bases and J dropped 0; count of bases not matched to a gene: 10. Germline V gives CDR1 SGDLS, CDR2 YYNGEE. TCRdb keeps only in-frame clones here, not all; method: immunoSEQ multiplex PCR. The data contain just over 80,000 clones, roughly 95% of them singletons. The V call is TRBV9, the J call TRBJ2-5; 11 nucleotides line up with TRBD2. Source material: PBMCs. The TCR was taken from a woman between 18 and 29 years old in good health and CMV-seronegative. The CDR3 is CASSGGTSGSWYQETQYF. CDR3 bases: TGTGCCAGCAGCGGCGGGACTAGCGGAAGCTGGTACCAAGAGACCCAGTACTTC.